The 31 T cell receptor beta chains presented below share a single source sample, sequenced in a study of identical twins. TCRdb re-called the 5' RACE reads with MiXCR, one entry per CDR3 protein. In the table there are roughly 350,000 distinct CDR3 sequences, over 9% of which are singletons. The sample was also reused in another study, on yellow fever vaccine responses in identical twins.

The sequencing input was CD8+ T cells sorted from blood. The receptors were sampled from a woman between 18 and 29 years old in good health.

This chain uses TRBV2 with TRBJ2-6; D is ambiguous. The CDR3 has 17 amino acids. V lost 0 bases, J lost 0 bases, and 9 bases lay in between. Germline V CDR1 and CDR2: SNHLY, FYNNEI. The CDR3 DNA sequence: TGTGCCAGCAGTGAAGCCGGGTTCACCTCTGGGGCCAACGTCCTGACTTTC. Translation: CASSEAGFTSGANVLTF.

This clonotype appeared many times. The rearrangement joins TRBV10-1 to TRBJ2-1; TRBD2 agrees at 11 bases. The CDR3 totals 17 residues. J lost 8 bases, V lost 0 bases, and 9 bases had no gene match. Germline-derived CDR1 and CDR2 are WNHNN and SYGVQD (reference sequence). CDR3 coding DNA: TGCGCCAGCAGTGAGTCTCCTAGCGGGGGGACAGGATATGAGCAGTTCTTC. It translates to CASSESPSGGTGYEQFF.

The table lists this clonotype with a few counts. The V and J genes are TRBV7-6 and TRBJ1-1; D call uncertain. This CDR3 contains 14 residues. The germline V gene has CDR1 SGHVS and CDR2 FNYEAQ. V lost 3 bases to trimming and J lost 2 bases, with 10 bases between them. CDR3 bases: TGTGCCAGCAGCTTCGGACCGATAAACACTGAAGCTTTCTTT. Protein: CASSFGPINTEAFF.

V is TRBV7-2 and J is TRBJ2-1; 10 nucleotides agree with TRBD1. V trimming: 5 bases; J trimming: 4 bases; junction bases outside the gene matches: 5. This CDR3 spans 15 amino acids. The germline CDR1 and CDR2 sequences are SGHTA and FQGNSA. DNA of the CDR3: TGTGCCAGCAGCCGGCCGGGACAGGGGTACAATGAGCAGTTCTTC. This sequence encodes CASSRPGQGYNEQFF.

This clonotype was seen a handful of times. V and J are TRBV12-3 or TRBV12-4 and TRBJ1-2, with TRBD1 identical over 9 bases. This CDR3 has 15 amino acids. V was pared by 5 bases and J by 8 bases, with 12 bases of the junction left unmatched. The CDR3 DNA sequence: TGTGCCAGCAGTGACGCCGGGACAGGGTTGTACGGCTACACCTTC. This codes for CASSDAGTGLYGYTF.

This clonotype occurred many times. This sequence joins TRBV27 and TRBJ2-1; D possibly corresponds to TRBD2 (5 bases). Per germline, CDR1 MNHEY and CDR2 SMNVEV (reference sequence). Trimming removed 5 bases from V and 0 bases from J, with 8 bases in between. The CDR3 is made up of 14 amino acids. CDR3 in amino acids: CASSQRNSYNEQFF. The CDR3 coding sequence is TGTGCCAGCAGTCAGCGGAACTCCTACAATGAGCAGTTCTTC.

This clonotype has more than one count but fewer than ten. The chain employs TRBV6-5 and TRBJ1-1; a possible D gene is TRBD1 (6 bases). This CDR3 comprises 14 residues. Between the trimmed V and J ends, which lost 6 bases and 6 bases, there was a span of 17 bases. Germline CDR1 MNHEY, CDR2 SVGAGI. The CDR3 region is CASSYVYRVPEAFF. The CDR3 nucleotides are TGTGCCAGCAGCTACGTATACAGGGTTCCTGAAGCTTTCTTT.

This clonotype was recorded many times. The rearrangement joins TRBV5-1 to TRBJ2-1; 12 positions agree with TRBD2. The germline gives CDR1 SGHRS, CDR2 YFSETQ. Unmatched junction bases numbered 5, after V lost 3 bases and J lost 7 bases. This CDR3 is built from 15 residues. This chain's CDR3 is CASSSSGRAINEQFF. The CDR3, as DNA: TGCGCCAGCAGCTCTAGCGGGAGGGCTATTAATGAGCAGTTCTTC.

This clonotype was seen a handful of times. Here the CDR3 reads CASSQQPSGANVLTF. CDR3 DNA: TGTGCCAGCAGTCAACAGCCCTCTGGGGCCAACGTCCTGACTTTC. The chain has TRBV28 and TRBJ2-6; the D is unclear. The CDR3 contains 15 residues. Trimming took off 5 bases at V and 0 bases at J, with 8 bases between the two ends. Germline V CDR1 and CDR2: MDHEN, SYDVKM.

With respect to this clonotype: With a much larger clone just one base away, this may be a read error. The chain couples TRBV5-1 to TRBJ2-5; 10 nucleotides line up with TRBD1. CDR3 length: 18 residues. Germline lookup yields CDR1 SGHRS and CDR2 YFSETQ. V shed 0 bases, J shed 4 bases, and the junction held 12 bases outside the gene matches. In nucleotides, the CDR3 is TGCGCCAGCAGCTTGGAGAAGGGACAGGGGCTTTTGAGAGAGACCCAGTACTTC. Translated, it gives CASSLEKGQGLLRETQYF.

In its sample, this clonotype was seen many times. This chain joins TRBV5-1 and TRBJ1-5, with TRBD1 matching 8 bases. The germline V gene has CDR1 SGHRS and CDR2 YFSETQ. The CDR3 length is 14 residues. Trimming cost V 3 bases and J 7 bases; bases outside gene matches: 6. CDR3 sequence (DNA): TGCGCCAGCAGCTCTGGACAGGGCGGGCAGCCCCAGCATTTT. Residues: CASSSGQGGQPQHF.

This clonotype occurred a few times. The rearrangement uses TRBV11-2 and TRBJ1-5; D is uncertain. This CDR3 comprises 14 residues. V shed 2 bases and J shed 4 bases, with 9 bases lying between them. The germline CDR1 and CDR2 sequences are SGHAT and FQNNGV. This CDR3 is CASSLTGMNQPQHF. CDR3 sequence (DNA): TGTGCCAGCAGCTTAACTGGGATGAATCAGCCCCAGCATTTT.

This clonotype was observed at least ten times. The rearrangement uses TRBV19 and TRBJ2-1; TRBD2 is a possible D gene (5 bases). V was trimmed by 3 bases and J by 4 bases, leaving 10 bases between them. CDR3 length: 14 amino acids. CDR1 is LNHDA and CDR2 is SQIVND in the germline V gene (reference sequence). The DNA of the CDR3 is TGTGCCAGTAGTATTGCGGCGGGTTACAATGAGCAGTTCTTC. It translates to CASSIAAGYNEQFF.

V is TRBV29-1 and J is TRBJ2-1; 10 positions match TRBD2. CDR1 and CDR2 from the germline V gene are SQVTM and ANQGSEA. The CDR3 is 17 residues long. V gave up 5 bases and J gave up 4 bases; unmatched junction bases: 14. The CDR3 DNA sequence: TGCAGCGTTCCCCAGCCTAGCGGGAGTAACTTTTACAATGAGCAGTTCTTC. This translates into CSVPQPSGSNFYNEQFF.

The chain has TRBV28 and TRBJ2-7; 7 nucleotides line up with TRBD2. J gave up 4 bases and V 6 bases, and 9 bases lay outside the gene matches. Germline V gene sequence: CDR1 MDHEN, CDR2 SYDVKM. The length of the CDR3 is 14 residues. The CDR3 DNA reads as TGTGCCAGCAGAAACCCGGGACTAAAGTACGAGCAGTACTTC. Amino acids: CASRNPGLKYEQYF. Combining the CDR3 with reference TRBV28 and TRBJ2-7 gives the whole variable domain DVKVTQSSRYLVKRTGEKVFLECVQDMDHENMFWYRQDPGLGLRLIYFSYDVKMKEKGDIPEGYSVSREKKERFSLILESASTNQTSMYLCASRNPGLKYEQYFGPGTRLTVT.

This clonotype was detected a few times. The chain has TRBV27 and TRBJ2-1, with 12 bases aligning to TRBD2. Germline V gives CDR1 MNHEY, CDR2 SMNVEV (reference sequence). There are 19 residues in the CDR3. The V and J ends lost 5 bases and 2 bases, in that order; junction bases with no gene match: 13. The CDR3 loop is CASSDSSPTSGRPYNEQFF. DNA for the CDR3: TGTGCCAGCAGTGATAGCAGCCCGACTAGCGGGAGACCCTACAATGAGCAGTTCTTC.

The CDR3 region has the DNA TGTGCCAGCAGCCCAAAGGCTAGCGGGGGCTTGGGCGGGGAGCTGTTTTTT. Protein product: CASSPKASGGLGGELFF. The V and J genes are TRBV11-2 and TRBJ2-2; 10 bases are a match to TRBD2. CDR1 and CDR2 from the germline V gene are SGHAT and FQNNGV. The CDR3 is 17 residues long. Losses at the gene ends were 5 bases for V and 7 bases for J; bases not matched to a gene: 13. Combining the CDR3 with reference TRBV11-2 and TRBJ2-2 gives the whole variable domain EAGVAQSPRYKIIEKRQSVAFWCNPISGHATLYWYQQILGQGPKLLIQFQNNGVVDDSQLPKDRFSAERLKGVDSTLKIQPAKLEDSAVYLCASSPKASGGLGGELFFGEGSRLTVL.

This clonotype was seen at least ten times. The rearrangement joins TRBV11-2 to TRBJ2-3, with TRBD2 as a possible D gene (6 bases). CDR1 and CDR2 from the germline V gene are SGHAT and FQNNGV. CDR3 length equals 15 residues. The germline V and J ends were trimmed by 1 base and 3 bases, with 11 bases remaining between them. The CDR3 DNA follows: TGTGCCAGCAGCTTAGGGGGCGCGGGGACAGATACGCAGTATTTT. Its protein product is CASSLGGAGTDTQYF.

The chain uses TRBV5-5 and TRBJ1-5; D unclear. The CDR3 is 14 amino acids. The germline gives CDR1 SGHKS, CDR2 YYEKEE (reference sequence). The ends were cut back, 8 bases at V and 0 bases at J, with 12 bases in the middle. The CDR3 loop is CASMEGSSNQPQHF. CDR3 sequence (DNA): TGTGCCAGTATGGAAGGCAGTAGCAATCAGCCCCAGCATTTT.

This clonotype has a count of ten or more. The rearrangement joins TRBV29-1 to TRBJ2-5; 11 bases are shared with TRBD2. CDR1 SQVTM and CDR2 ANQGSEA come from the germline V gene. The CDR3 is 13 residues long. V shed 6 bases, J shed 3 bases, and the junction held 3 bases outside the gene matches. The CDR3, as DNA: TGCAGCGTACAGGGACTAGCGGAAGAGACCCAGTACTTC. This codes for CSVQGLAEETQYF.

This clonotype was seen more than once but under ten times. The J gene is TRBJ2-1, the V gene TRBV27; no clear D. Germline V CDR1 and CDR2: MNHEY, SMNVEV (reference sequence). This CDR3 is 19 amino acids long. The V end was cut by 2 bases, the J end by 2 bases, with 22 bases between. The CDR3 here is CASSLQPTAITPTYNEQFF. CDR3 DNA sequence: TGTGCCAGCAGTTTACAGCCCACGGCGATCACTCCAACCTACAATGAGCAGTTCTTC.

This clonotype was observed a handful of times. The V and J genes are TRBV13 and TRBJ2-5; D gene ambiguous. V dropped 1 base and J dropped 2 bases, with 8 bases sitting between them. The CDR3 runs 14 residues. Germline V gene lookup returns CDR1 PRHDT and CDR2 FYEKMQ (reference sequence). The CDR3 DNA is TGTGCCAGCAGCTTAGTGGCAGAGCAAGAGACCCAGTACTTC. It translates to CASSLVAEQETQYF.

This clonotype was recorded a few times. The V call is TRBV24-1, the J call TRBJ2-1; D possibly corresponds to TRBD2 (5 bases). V lost 5 bases and J 5 bases, leaving 18 bases between the germline ends. The CDR3 extends over 16 amino acids. The germline V gene encodes CDR1 KGHDR and CDR2 SFDVKD. Written as DNA, the CDR3 is TGTGCCACCAGTGCTCAATCCTGGACTGGGCACAATGAGCAGTTCTTC. Translating it yields CATSAQSWTGHNEQFF.

The table lists this clonotype with a few counts. The chain recombines TRBV9 with TRBJ2-1; D is unresolved. V was clipped by 2 bases and J by 8 bases, with 11 bases between them. The CDR3 has 13 residues. The germline V gene has CDR1 SGDLS and CDR2 YYNGEE. CDR3 amino acids: CASSVHGGDEQFF. Here the CDR3 DNA reads TGTGCCAGCAGCGTCCACGGTGGCGATGAGCAGTTCTTC.

The chain couples TRBV20-1 to TRBJ2-3, with 7 positions matching TRBD2. CDR3 length equals 15 residues. Trimming removed 3 bases from V and 5 bases from J; junction bases left unmatched: 11. CDR1 DFQATT and CDR2 SNEGSKA come from the germline V gene (reference sequence). This chain's CDR3 is CSARERGSGVDTQYF. Here the CDR3 DNA reads TGCAGTGCTAGGGAGCGGGGCTCGGGGGTAGATACGCAGTATTTT.

The J gene is TRBJ1-6, the V gene TRBV12-3 or TRBV12-4, with TRBD1 matching over 7 bases. V lost 0 bases, J lost 4 bases, and 3 bases stayed unmatched. CDR3 size: 16 residues. CDR3 loop: CASSLAPRGYNSPLHF. CDR3 nucleotides: TGTGCCAGCAGTTTAGCGCCCAGGGGGTATAATTCACCCCTCCACTTT.

This clonotype was observed many times. The CDR3: CASSFGQEFMNTEAFF. The CDR3 region has the DNA TGTGCCAGCAGTTTTGGGCAGGAGTTCATGAACACTGAAGCTTTCTTT. V usage is TRBV12-3 or TRBV12-4 and J usage is TRBJ1-1, with no clear D. CDR3 length: 16 residues. V dropped 3 bases and J dropped 0 bases, with 14 bases sitting between them.

This clonotype turned up a few times. The rearrangement uses TRBV3-1 and TRBJ2-1, with 11 bases matching TRBD2. Germline trimming cut 4 bases from V and 8 bases from J; bases unmatched to any gene: 16. The germline V gene has CDR1 LGHDT and CDR2 YNNKEL (reference sequence). CDR3 length equals 18 residues. As DNA, the CDR3 is TGTGCCAGCAGCCGGGACAAACTAGCGGGAGAGGGTTATCATGAGCAGTTCTTC. Amino acid sequence: CASSRDKLAGEGYHEQFF.

This clonotype was picked up many times. The chain has TRBV12-3 or TRBV12-4 and TRBJ2-7; TRBD2 agrees at 10 bases. This CDR3 is 17 amino acids long. J lost 4 bases, V lost 5 bases, and 14 bases had no gene match. Written as DNA, the CDR3 is TGTGCCAGCAGTGGAGAGGACCAGCGGGAGGGTCGGTACGAGCAGTACTTC. Protein product: CASSGEDQREGRYEQYF.

This clonotype showed up just a few times. V and J are TRBV27 and TRBJ2-7; no definite D call. V was cut by 0 bases and J by 5 bases, with 14 bases left in between. The germline V gene has CDR1 MNHEY and CDR2 SMNVEV (reference sequence). CDR3 length: 15 residues. DNA of the CDR3: TGTGCCAGCAGTTTATCCGCCGGGCTTCTTCACGAGCAGTACTTC. Its protein is CASSLSAGLLHEQYF.

This clonotype has only a few counts. This chain uses TRBV19 with TRBJ2-2, with a possible D match to TRBD2 (5 bases). Germline V gene lookup returns CDR1 LNHDA and CDR2 SQIVND (reference sequence). The CDR3 extends over 13 amino acids. V lost 2 bases and J 4 bases, leaving 5 bases between the germline ends. The CDR3 spells CASSISGTGELFF. The CDR3 region has the DNA TGTGCCAGTAGTATAAGCGGCACCGGGGAGCTGTTTTTT.